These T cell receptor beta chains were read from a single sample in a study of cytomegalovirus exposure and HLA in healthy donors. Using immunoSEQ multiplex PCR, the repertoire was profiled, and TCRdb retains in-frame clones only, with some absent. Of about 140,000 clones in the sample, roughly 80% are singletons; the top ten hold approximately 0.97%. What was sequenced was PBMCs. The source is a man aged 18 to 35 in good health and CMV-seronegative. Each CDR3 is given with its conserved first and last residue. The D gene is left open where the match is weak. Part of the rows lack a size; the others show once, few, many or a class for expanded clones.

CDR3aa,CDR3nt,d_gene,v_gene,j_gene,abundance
CASSYSRGSAYNEQFF,TGTGCCAGCAGTTACTCGCGGGGCTCGGCCTACAATGAGCAGTTCTTC,NA,TRBV6-6,TRBJ2-1,NA
CASSPDGTPNTGELFF,TGTGCCAGCAGCCCCGACGGGACACCGAACACCGGGGAGCTGTTTTTT,NA,TRBV5-4,TRBJ2-2,NA
CASSLVVGPGVPYEQYF,TGTGCCAGCAGCTTAGTAGTTGGGCCGGGGGTTCCCTACGAGCAGTACTTC,NA,TRBV7-2,TRBJ2-7,NA
CASSMGTGYEKLFF,TGTGCCAGTAGTATGGGGACAGGGTACGAAAAACTGTTTTTT,TRBD1,TRBV19,TRBJ1-4,NA
CASKTGGEQYF,TGTGCCAGCAAGACAGGGGGCGAGCAGTACTTC,TRBD1,TRBV6-5,TRBJ2-7,once
CASSERTGREKLFF,TGTGCCAGCAGTGAACGGACAGGGCGTGAAAAACTGTTTTTT,TRBD1,TRBV2,TRBJ1-4,few
CASSLRQGWNEKLFF,TGTGCCAGCAGCCTCCGACAGGGGTGGAATGAAAAACTGTTTTTT,TRBD1,TRBV14,TRBJ1-4,once
CASSSTPGGNNEQFF,TGTGCCAGCAGTTCTACCCCGGGGGGAAACAATGAGCAGTTCTTC,TRBD2,TRBV27,TRBJ2-1,NA
CSAGSSYTF,TGCAGTGCTGGGAGTAGCTACACCTTC,NA,TRBV20-1,TRBJ1-2,NA
CSASGERTYNEQFF,TGCAGCGCCTCGGGGGAGAGAACCTACAATGAGCAGTTCTTC,NA,TRBV29-1,TRBJ2-1,NA
CASTPGQGSPLHF,TGTGCCAGCACCCCGGGACAGGGCTCACCCCTCCACTTT,TRBD1,TRBV6-1,TRBJ1-6,few
CASSNTSGGARDEQFF,TGTGCCAGCAGCAATACTAGCGGGGGGGCCAGGGATGAGCAGTTCTTC,TRBD2,TRBV13,TRBJ2-1,NA
CASTKTGDGTDTQYF,TGTGCCAGCACCAAAACAGGGGATGGCACAGATACGCAGTATTTT,TRBD1,TRBV5-5,TRBJ2-3,NA
CAVSGQGPGANVLTF,TGTGCCGTATCTGGACAGGGGCCTGGGGCCAACGTCCTGACTTTC,TRBD1,TRBV19,TRBJ2-6,NA
CAWTRVRTGANVLTF,TGTGCCTGGACCCGGGTTAGGACTGGGGCCAACGTCCTGACTTTC,NA,TRBV30,TRBJ2-6,few
CASSTTREETQYF,TGTGCCAGCAGCACCACCCGGGAAGAGACCCAGTACTTC,NA,TRBV7-3,TRBJ2-5,NA
CSAKDRSSYNEQFF,TGCAGCGCTAAGGACAGGAGCTCCTACAATGAGCAGTTCTTC,TRBD1,TRBV29-1,TRBJ2-1,NA
CASSEWGGATEAFF,TGTGCCAGCAGTGAATGGGGGGGAGCCACTGAAGCTTTCTTT,NA,TRBV2,TRBJ1-1,NA
CATSRFLSTGGHEQYF,TGTGCCACCAGCAGATTCCTATCTACAGGGGGCCACGAGCAGTACTTC,TRBD1,TRBV15,TRBJ2-7,NA
CASSLEGAGSDTQYF,TGTGCCAGCAGCTTAGAAGGTGCAGGGTCAGATACGCAGTATTTT,NA,TRBV7-2,TRBJ2-3,NA
CASGGSWNTGELFF,TGTGCCAGCGGAGGGTCTTGGAACACCGGGGAGCTGTTTTTT,NA,TRBV6-5,TRBJ2-2,NA
CASGRDTNEQFF,TGTGCCAGCGGCCGGGACACGAATGAGCAGTTCTTC,NA,TRBV11-3,TRBJ2-1,NA
CSSSLTGGAEKLFF,TGTTCCAGCAGCTTAACCGGCGGGGCTGAAAAACTGTTTTTT,NA,TRBV7-9,TRBJ1-4,NA
CASSQGTLGRRWF,TGCGCCAGCAGCCAAGGGACCTTGGGCAGGAGGTGGTTC,NA,TRBV4-3,TRBJ2-7,few
CASSLAGGVGTEAFF,TGTGCCAGCAGCTTAGCCGGGGGGGTAGGCACTGAAGCTTTCTTT,NA,TRBV7-2,TRBJ1-1,NA
CASSPLFRGGLYEQYF,TGTGCCAGTAGTCCTTTATTCCGGGGGGGCCTTTACGAGCAGTACTTC,TRBD2,TRBV19,TRBJ2-7,NA
CASNSGHDYEQYF,TGTGCCAGTAACTCTGGGCACGACTACGAGCAGTACTTC,NA,TRBV19,TRBJ2-7,NA
CASSPDRVGNTIYF,TGTGCCAGCAGCCCGGACAGGGTCGGAAACACCATATATTTT,TRBD1,TRBV7-8,TRBJ1-3,NA
CASSVEQGQTNYGYTF,TGTGCCAGCAGCGTAGAACAGGGGCAGACTAACTATGGCTACACCTTC,TRBD1,TRBV9,TRBJ1-2,NA